What follows are 25 T cell receptor beta chains derived from one specimen sequenced in a study of control samples from healthy donors and cancer patients. Clones were sequenced by immunoSEQ multiplex PCR, and TCRdb holds only the in-frame ones, with some missing. Of about 100,000 clones listed, around 90% were seen once; the top ten hold about 2.5%. The specimen was blood. Source of these receptors: a woman in her late teens or twenties in good health.

This chain uses TRBV6-4 with TRBJ1-1; D gene uncertain. The CDR3 runs 12 residues. Germline CDR1 reads MRHNA; CDR2 reads SNTAGT. V lost 6 bases and J 2 bases, leaving 7 bases between the germline ends. The CDR3 here is CASRGDNTEAFF. CDR3 DNA: TGTGCCAGCAGAGGTGATAACACTGAAGCTTTCTTT.

The gene calls are TRBV6-5 and TRBJ1-6; unclear D gene. Trimming pared 2 bases from V and 9 bases from J, leaving 11 bases between. Germline V gene sequence: CDR1 MNHEY, CDR2 SVGAGI. The CDR3 covers 14 residues. For the CDR3, the DNA is TGTGCCAGCAGTTACGCCATCGCCGGTTCACCCCTCCACTTT. Translation: CASSYAIAGSPLHF.

The genes are TRBV19 and TRBJ1-2; D gene ambiguous. The V end was cut by 6 bases, the J end by 5 bases, with 16 bases between. Germline loops: CDR1 LNHDA, CDR2 SQIVND (reference sequence). The CDR3 is 14 amino acids. CDR3 DNA: TGTGCCAGTAGACCCGACCGGGATAGATATGGCTACACCTTC. Its protein product is CASRPDRDRYGYTF.

The V and J genes are TRBV27 and TRBJ2-1, with TRBD2 identical over 12 bases. The germline CDR1 and CDR2 sequences are MNHEY and SMNVEV (reference sequence). CDR3 size: 15 residues. V shed 6 bases, J shed 4 bases, and the junction held 4 bases outside the gene matches. CDR3 nucleotide sequence: TGTGCCAGCAGCTCAGGGACTAGCGGGTACAATGAGCAGTTCTTC. It yields the protein CASSSGTSGYNEQFF.

This clone occurred once. This chain links TRBV5-4 with TRBJ1-1; D is possibly TRBD1 (6 bases). Trimming pared 0 bases from V and 3 bases from J, leaving 12 bases between. This CDR3 comprises 15 residues. The germline V gene encodes CDR1 SGHNT and CDR2 YYREEE (reference sequence). The CDR3 region is CASSLVWGQDTEAFF. In nucleotides, the CDR3 is TGTGCCAGCAGCTTGGTGTGGGGGCAGGACACTGAAGCTTTCTTT.

In this sample, this clone turned up once. The chain couples TRBV9 to TRBJ2-1, with D unresolved. With 0 bases removed from V and 6 bases from J, the gap between germline ends came to 16 bases. Germline V CDR1 and CDR2: SGDLS, YYNGEE. The CDR3 runs to 16 residues. CDR3 in amino acids: CASSVDMWPGFNEQFF. DNA of the CDR3: TGTGCCAGCAGCGTAGATATGTGGCCCGGTTTCAATGAGCAGTTCTTC.

The chain employs TRBV19 and TRBJ1-5; D gene ambiguous. CDR1 and CDR2 from the germline V gene are LNHDA and SQIVND (reference sequence). This CDR3 spans 15 amino acids. V lost 1 base to trimming and J lost 4 bases, with 11 bases between them. The DNA for the CDR3 is TGTGCCAGTAGTATAGGGGCAGCCCAAAATCAGCCCCAGCATTTT. This translates into CASSIGAAQNQPQHF. The whole variable domain, filled in from reference TRBV19 and TRBJ1-5, reads DGGITQSPKYLFRKEGQNVTLSCEQNLNHDAMYWYRQDPGQGLRLIYYSQIVNDFQKGDIAEGYSVSREKKESFPLTVTSAQKNPTAFYLCASSIGAAQNQPQHFGDGTRLSIL.

This clone was detected only once. The V and J genes are TRBV7-9 and TRBJ2-5; 8 bases line up with TRBD2. CDR1 SEHNR and CDR2 FQNEAQ come from the germline V gene (reference sequence). The ends lost 2 bases at V and 5 bases at J; junction bases unmatched: 7. This CDR3 spans 15 amino acids. CDR3 amino acids: CASSLSGGRWETQYF. As DNA, the CDR3 is TGTGCCAGCAGCTTAAGCGGGGGCCGGTGGGAGACCCAGTACTTC.

This chain connects TRBV9 to TRBJ2-3; unclear D gene. There are 18 residues in the CDR3. Trimming took off 0 bases at V and 1 base at J, with 18 bases between the two ends. Germline values: CDR1 SGDLS, CDR2 YYNGEE. CDR3 bases: TGTGCCAGCAGCGTAGGCCTAGTTGAACAGAGACGCACAGATACGCAGTATTTT. Translated: CASSVGLVEQRRTDTQYF.

V and J are TRBV4-3 and TRBJ2-1; 10 nucleotides align to TRBD2. Trimming cost V 0 bases and J 8 bases; bases outside gene matches: 7. This CDR3 region has 16 residues. CDR1 LGHNA and CDR2 YSLEER come from the germline V gene. This CDR3 reads CASSQDQASGGYEQFF. The CDR3 coding sequence is TGCGCCAGCAGCCAAGATCAAGCTAGCGGGGGCTATGAGCAGTTCTTC.

This clone came up once. The V gene is TRBV10-3, the J gene TRBJ1-2, with D possibly being TRBD1 (6 bases). The CDR3 covers 12 residues. Trimming pared 8 bases from V and 7 bases from J, leaving 14 bases between. Germline V gene data show CDR1 as ENHRY and CDR2 as SYGVKD. The CDR3 region is CAIWDLGAGYTF. CDR3 nucleotides: TGTGCCATCTGGGATTTGGGGGCTGGCTACACCTTC.

The rearrangement joins TRBV7-2 to TRBJ1-3; D gene unclear. Deletions cut 2 bases from V and 3 bases from J, with 5 bases between. Germline assignment: CDR1 SGHTA and CDR2 FQGNSA. CDR3 size: 13 residues. This chain's CDR3 is CASSLSGGNTIYF. The CDR3 DNA sequence: TGTGCCAGCAGCTTATCAGGTGGAAACACCATATATTTT.

V usage is TRBV28 and J usage is TRBJ1-2; 10 bases are shared with TRBD1. The trim removed 2 bases at V and 8 bases at J, leaving 5 bases unmatched. The CDR3 is 14 residues long. The germline V gene has CDR1 MDHEN and CDR2 SYDVKM. The CDR3 sequence is CASSLGGGQGGYTF. Here the CDR3 DNA reads TGTGCCAGCAGTTTAGGTGGGGGACAGGGGGGCTACACCTTC.

The rearrangement joins TRBV5-4 to TRBJ2-1; tentative D call: TRBD2 (5 bases). The CDR3 runs 15 residues. CDR1 is SGHNT, CDR2 YYREEE, per germline (reference sequence). Between the trimmed V and J ends, which lost 4 bases and 0 bases, there was a span of 11 bases. The CDR3 loop reads CASSPPEGSYNEQFF. Here the CDR3 DNA reads TGTGCCAGCAGCCCCCCCGAGGGCTCCTACAATGAGCAGTTCTTC.

The chain employs TRBV6-2 or TRBV6-3 and TRBJ1-1, with TRBD1 matching over 7 bases. This CDR3 contains 14 residues. Germline values: CDR1 MNHEY, CDR2 SVGEGT. J gave up 5 bases and V 6 bases, and 9 bases lay outside the gene matches. CDR3 DNA sequence: TGTGCCAGCAGCCCAGGGGGAGGGAGGACTGAAGCTTTCTTT. It encodes CASSPGGGRTEAFF.

The V and J genes are TRBV6-5 and TRBJ1-2; 7 bases line up with TRBD1. J was trimmed by 8 bases and V by 0 bases; bases with no gene match: 12. Germline lookup yields CDR1 MNHEY and CDR2 SVGAGI. This CDR3 comprises 16 residues. The CDR3 coding sequence is TGTGCCAGCAGTTACTCTCTTGAGGGGGCTTCCAGCGGCTACACCTTC. It translates to CASSYSLEGASSGYTF.

About this clone itself: A read error may account for a junction end that differs from germline. The chain uses TRBV15 and TRBJ1-2; no firm D call. This CDR3 has 13 residues. CDR1 is LNHNV, CDR2 YYDKDF, per germline (reference sequence). The CDR3 reads CATSRDLGQSPYF. CDR3 coding DNA: TGTGCCACCAGCAGAGATCTCGGGCAGTCTCCCTACTTC.

This clone was observed once. The chain employs TRBV2 and TRBJ1-3, with 7 bases identical to TRBD1. Germline V gene data show CDR1 as SNHLY and CDR2 as FYNNEI. This CDR3 spans 16 amino acids. J gave up 2 bases and V 5 bases, and 9 bases lay outside the gene matches. DNA of the CDR3: TGTGCCAGCAGTTTCGACAGGGCACGTACTGGAAACACCATATATTTT. It is translated as CASSFDRARTGNTIYF.

The chain uses TRBV24-1 and TRBJ2-1; 9 bases map to TRBD1. This CDR3 is 16 amino acids long. Trimming took 4 bases from V and 5 from J; bases not matched to a gene: 8. Germline V gene lookup returns CDR1 KGHDR and CDR2 SFDVKD. CDR3 residues: CATSEAGQGRNNEQFF. The CDR3 region has the DNA TGTGCCACCAGTGAAGCTGGACAGGGGCGCAACAATGAGCAGTTCTTC.

This clone was observed a single time. The chain combines TRBV6-5 with TRBJ2-2, with D hard to call. The CDR3 is made up of 13 amino acids. Germline CDR1 MNHEY, CDR2 SVGAGI. The ends were cut back, 10 bases at V and 5 bases at J, with 14 bases in the middle. The CDR3, as DNA: TGTGCCACCCGTTTTGGGCAAACCGGGGAGCTGTTTTTT. Translating it yields CATRFGQTGELFF.

The J gene is TRBJ2-7, the V gene TRBV18; a possible D gene is TRBD1 (6 bases). There are 15 residues in the CDR3. Trimming pared 2 bases from V and 7 bases from J, leaving 18 bases between. The germline V gene encodes CDR1 KGHSH and CDR2 LQKENI. The chain's CDR3 is CASSPSRGALWEQYF. The CDR3 region has the DNA TGTGCCAGCTCACCAAGCAGGGGCGCTCTGTGGGAGCAGTACTTC.

The chain links TRBV7-9 to TRBJ1-3, with 7 nucleotides matching TRBD1. V trimming: 5 bases; J trimming: 5 bases; junction bases outside the gene matches: 12. Per the germline V gene, CDR1 is SEHNR and CDR2 is FQNEAQ (reference sequence). This CDR3 contains 16 residues. CDR3 residues: CASSEILGRGRNTIYF. As DNA, the CDR3 is TGTGCCAGCAGCGAGATCCTAGGAAGGGGGCGAAACACCATATATTTT.

The chain couples TRBV6-6 to TRBJ2-3, with D perhaps matching TRBD2 (5 bases). The CDR3 spans 12 residues. The germline V gene has CDR1 MNHNY and CDR2 SVGAGI (reference sequence). The V end was cut by 6 bases, the J end by 8 bases, with 12 bases between. CDR3 bases: TGTGCCAGCAGACCACCGGCGGGTACGCAGTATTTT. This translates into CASRPPAGTQYF.

The chain carries TRBV19 and TRBJ1-1; possible D gene TRBD1, 6 bases. The V and J ends lost 7 bases and 7 bases respectively, with 16 bases between them. CDR1 is LNHDA and CDR2 is SQIVND in the germline V gene (reference sequence). The length of the CDR3 is 13 residues. CDR3 coding DNA: TGTGCCAGTACCCTACCGACAGGAAATGAAGCTTTCTTT. Encoded protein: CASTLPTGNEAFF.

The sample holds a few counts of this clone. The chain couples TRBV3-1 (or the pseudogene TRBV3-2) to TRBJ2-6; TRBD1 might be the D (5 bases). The ends were cut back, 1 base at V and 0 bases at J, with 19 bases in the middle. Germline V gene sequence: CDR1 LGHDT, CDR2 YNNKEL (reference sequence). The CDR3 spans 20 residues. The CDR3 DNA reads TGTGCCAGCAGCCAAGCAACGATCAGGGAAATCCACTCTGGGGCCAACGTCCTGACTTTC. This sequence encodes CASSQATIREIHSGANVLTF.